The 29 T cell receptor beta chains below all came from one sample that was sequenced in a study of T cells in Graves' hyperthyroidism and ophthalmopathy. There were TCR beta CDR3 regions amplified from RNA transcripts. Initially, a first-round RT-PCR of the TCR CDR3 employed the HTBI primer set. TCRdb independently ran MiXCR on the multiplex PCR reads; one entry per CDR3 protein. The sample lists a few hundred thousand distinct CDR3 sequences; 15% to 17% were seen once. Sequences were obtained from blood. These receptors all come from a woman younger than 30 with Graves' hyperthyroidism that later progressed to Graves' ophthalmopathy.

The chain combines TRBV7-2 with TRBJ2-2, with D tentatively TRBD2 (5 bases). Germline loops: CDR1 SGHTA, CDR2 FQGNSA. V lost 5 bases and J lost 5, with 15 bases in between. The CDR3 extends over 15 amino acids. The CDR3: CASSRHLATTGELFF. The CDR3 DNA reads TGTGCCAGCAGCCGCCACCTAGCCACTACCGGGGAGCTGTTTTTT.

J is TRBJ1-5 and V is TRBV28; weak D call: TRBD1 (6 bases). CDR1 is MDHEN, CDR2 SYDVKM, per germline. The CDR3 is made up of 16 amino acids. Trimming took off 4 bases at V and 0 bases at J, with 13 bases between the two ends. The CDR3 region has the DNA TGTGCCAGCAGTTCGGTAGGACAGATTAGCAATCAGCCCCAGCATTTT. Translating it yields CASSSVGQISNQPQHF.

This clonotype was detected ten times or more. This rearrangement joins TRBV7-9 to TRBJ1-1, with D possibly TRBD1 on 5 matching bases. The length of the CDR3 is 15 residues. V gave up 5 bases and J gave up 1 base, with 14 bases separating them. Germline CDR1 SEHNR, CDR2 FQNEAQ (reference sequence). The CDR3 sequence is CASSPWSQGNTEAFF. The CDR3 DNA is TGTGCCAGCAGCCCTTGGAGTCAGGGGAACACTGAAGCTTTCTTT.

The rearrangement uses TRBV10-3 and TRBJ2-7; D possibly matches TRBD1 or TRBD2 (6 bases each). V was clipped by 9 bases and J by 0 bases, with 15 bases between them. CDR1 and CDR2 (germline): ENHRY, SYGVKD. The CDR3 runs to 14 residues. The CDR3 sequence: CAMRRDTNSYEQYF. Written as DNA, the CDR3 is TGTGCCATGAGGAGGGACACCAACTCCTACGAGCAGTACTTC.

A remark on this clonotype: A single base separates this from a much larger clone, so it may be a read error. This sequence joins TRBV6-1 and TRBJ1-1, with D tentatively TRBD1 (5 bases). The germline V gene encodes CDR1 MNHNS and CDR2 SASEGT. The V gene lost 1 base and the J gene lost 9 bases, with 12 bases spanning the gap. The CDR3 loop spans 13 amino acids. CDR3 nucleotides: TGTGCCAGCAGTGAAGGGGGCAGGGTGAAAGCTTTCTTT. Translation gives CASSEGGRVKAFF.

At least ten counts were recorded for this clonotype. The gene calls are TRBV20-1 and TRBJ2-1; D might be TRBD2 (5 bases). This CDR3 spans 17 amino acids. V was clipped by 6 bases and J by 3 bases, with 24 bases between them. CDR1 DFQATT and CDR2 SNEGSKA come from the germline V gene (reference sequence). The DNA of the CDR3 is TGCAGTGCCCCGCCGGATGACGTTTCCCGGGACTACAATGAGCAGTTCTTC. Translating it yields CSAPPDDVSRDYNEQFF.

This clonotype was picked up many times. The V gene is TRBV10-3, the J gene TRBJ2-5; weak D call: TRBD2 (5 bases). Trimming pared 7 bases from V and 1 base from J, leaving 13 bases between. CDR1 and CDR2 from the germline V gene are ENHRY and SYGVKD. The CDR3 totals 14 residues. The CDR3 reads CAINQEDGQETQYF. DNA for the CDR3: TGTGCCATCAACCAGGAGGACGGCCAAGAGACCCAGTACTTC.

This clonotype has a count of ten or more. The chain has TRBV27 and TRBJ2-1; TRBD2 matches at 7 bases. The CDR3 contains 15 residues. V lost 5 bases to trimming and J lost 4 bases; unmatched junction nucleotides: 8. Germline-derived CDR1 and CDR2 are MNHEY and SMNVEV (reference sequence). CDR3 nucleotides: TGTGCCAGCAGTGCTAGCGGTCCTATATACAATGAGCAGTTCTTC. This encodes CASSASGPIYNEQFF.

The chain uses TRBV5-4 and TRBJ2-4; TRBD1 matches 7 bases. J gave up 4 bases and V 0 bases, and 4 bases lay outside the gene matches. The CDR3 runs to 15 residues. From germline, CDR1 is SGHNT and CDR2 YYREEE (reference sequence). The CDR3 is CASSLAGTEKNIQYF. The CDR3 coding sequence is TGTGCCAGCAGCTTGGCCGGGACAGAGAAAAACATTCAGTACTTC.

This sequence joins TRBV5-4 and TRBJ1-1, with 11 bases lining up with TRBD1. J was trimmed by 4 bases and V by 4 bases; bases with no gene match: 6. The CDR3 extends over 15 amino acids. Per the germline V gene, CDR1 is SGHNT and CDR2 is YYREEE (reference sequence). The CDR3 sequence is CASSPGQGATTEAFF. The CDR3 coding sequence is TGTGCCAGCAGCCCCGGACAGGGGGCGACCACTGAAGCTTTCTTT.

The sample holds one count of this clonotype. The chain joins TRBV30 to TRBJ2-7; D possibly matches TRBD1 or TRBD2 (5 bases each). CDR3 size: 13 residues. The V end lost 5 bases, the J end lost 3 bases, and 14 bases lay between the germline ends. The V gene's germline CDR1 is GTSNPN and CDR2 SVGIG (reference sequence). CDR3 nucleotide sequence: TGTGCCTGGGGGTCCGGGGCGGGCTACGAGCAGTACTTC. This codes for CAWGSGAGYEQYF.

The CDR3 DNA follows: TGTGCCAGCGCGGGGAGGGTACCCAATGAGCAGTTCTTC. Amino acid sequence: CASAGRVPNEQFF. This sequence joins TRBV19 and TRBJ2-1; TRBD2 matches at 7 bases. V was pared by 9 bases and J by 6 bases, with 8 bases of the junction left unmatched. The germline CDR1 and CDR2 sequences are LNHDA and SQIVND (reference sequence). The CDR3 consists of 13 residues.

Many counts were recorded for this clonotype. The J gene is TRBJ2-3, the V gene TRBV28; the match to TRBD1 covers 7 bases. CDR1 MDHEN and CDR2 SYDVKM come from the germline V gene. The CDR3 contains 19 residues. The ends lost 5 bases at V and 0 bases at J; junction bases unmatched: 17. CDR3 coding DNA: TGTGCCAGCAGTCCCAAAGACGGGACAGATCAGACTAGCACAGATACGCAGTATTTT. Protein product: CASSPKDGTDQTSTDTQYF.

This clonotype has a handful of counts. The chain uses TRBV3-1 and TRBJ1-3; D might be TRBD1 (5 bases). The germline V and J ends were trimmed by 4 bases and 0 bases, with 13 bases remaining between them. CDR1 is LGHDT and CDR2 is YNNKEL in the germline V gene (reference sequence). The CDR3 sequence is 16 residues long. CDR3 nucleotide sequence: TGTGCCAGCAGCCGGAGGGGAGATCTCTCTGGAAACACCATATATTTT. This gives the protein CASSRRGDLSGNTIYF.

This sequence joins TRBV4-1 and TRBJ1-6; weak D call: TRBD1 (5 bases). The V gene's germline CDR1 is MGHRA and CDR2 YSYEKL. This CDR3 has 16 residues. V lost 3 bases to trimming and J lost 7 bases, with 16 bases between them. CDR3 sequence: CASSQAGYPGNSPLHF. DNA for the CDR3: TGCGCCAGCAGCCAGGCAGGGTATCCGGGAAATTCACCCCTCCACTTT.

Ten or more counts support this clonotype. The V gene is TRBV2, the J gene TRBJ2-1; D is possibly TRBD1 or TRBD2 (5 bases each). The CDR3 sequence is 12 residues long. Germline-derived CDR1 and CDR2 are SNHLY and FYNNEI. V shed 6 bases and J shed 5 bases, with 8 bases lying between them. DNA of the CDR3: TGTGCCAGCAGAAGGGGAGACAATGAGCAGTTCTTC. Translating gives CASRRGDNEQFF.

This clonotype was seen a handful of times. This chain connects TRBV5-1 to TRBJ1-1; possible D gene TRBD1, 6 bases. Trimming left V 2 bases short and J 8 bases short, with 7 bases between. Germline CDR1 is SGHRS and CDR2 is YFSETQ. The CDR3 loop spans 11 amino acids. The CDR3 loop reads CASSFGQEAFF. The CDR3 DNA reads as TGCGCCAGCAGCTTTGGACAGGAAGCTTTCTTT.

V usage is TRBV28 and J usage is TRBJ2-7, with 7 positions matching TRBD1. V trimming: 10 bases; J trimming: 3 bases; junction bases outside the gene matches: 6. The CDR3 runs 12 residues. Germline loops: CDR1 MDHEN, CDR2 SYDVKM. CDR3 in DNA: TGTGCCAACAGCGGACAGGTCTACGAGCAGTACTTC. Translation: CANSGQVYEQYF. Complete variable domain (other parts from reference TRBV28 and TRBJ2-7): DVKVTQSSRYLVKRTGEKVFLECVQDMDHENMFWYRQDPGLGLRLIYFSYDVKMKEKGDIPEGYSVSREKKERFSLILESASTNQTSMYLCANSGQVYEQYFGPGTRLTVT.

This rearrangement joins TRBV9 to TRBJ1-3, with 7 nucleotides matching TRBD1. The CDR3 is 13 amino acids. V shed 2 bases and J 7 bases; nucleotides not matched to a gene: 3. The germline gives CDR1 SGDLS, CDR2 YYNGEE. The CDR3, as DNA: TGTGCCAGCAGCGTTCCACAGGGGAACACCATATATTTT. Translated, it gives CASSVPQGNTIYF. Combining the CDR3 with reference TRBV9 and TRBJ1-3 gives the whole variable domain DSGVTQTPKHLITATGQRVTLRCSPRSGDLSVYWYQQSLDQGLQFLIQYYNGEERAKGNILERFSAQQFPDLHSELNLSSLELGDSALYFCASSVPQGNTIYFGEGSWLTVV.

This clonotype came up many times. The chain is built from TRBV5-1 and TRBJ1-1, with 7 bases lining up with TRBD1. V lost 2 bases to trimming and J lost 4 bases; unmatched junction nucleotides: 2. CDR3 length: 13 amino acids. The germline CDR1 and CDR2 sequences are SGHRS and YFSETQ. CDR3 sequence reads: CASSFGQATEAFF. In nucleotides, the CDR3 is TGCGCCAGCAGCTTCGGACAGGCCACTGAAGCTTTCTTT. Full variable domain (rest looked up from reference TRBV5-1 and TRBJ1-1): KAGVTQTPRYLIKTRGQQVTLSCSPISGHRSVSWYQQTPGQGLQFLFEYFSETQRNKGNFPGRFSGRQFSNSRSEMNVSTLELGDSALYLCASSFGQATEAFFGQGTRLTVV.

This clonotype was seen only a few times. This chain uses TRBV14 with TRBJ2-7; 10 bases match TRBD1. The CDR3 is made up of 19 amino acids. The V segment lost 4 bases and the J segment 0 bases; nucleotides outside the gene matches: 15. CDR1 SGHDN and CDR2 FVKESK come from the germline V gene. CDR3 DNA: TGTGCCAGCAGCCTCACTCCGGGACAGGGGTCACCTTCCTCCTACGAGCAGTACTTC. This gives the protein CASSLTPGQGSPSSYEQYF.

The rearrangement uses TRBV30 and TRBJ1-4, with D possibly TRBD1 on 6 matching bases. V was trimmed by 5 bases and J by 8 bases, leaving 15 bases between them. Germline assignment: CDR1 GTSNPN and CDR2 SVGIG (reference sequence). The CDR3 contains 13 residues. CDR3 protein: CAWQRGGYEKLFF. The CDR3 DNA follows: TGTGCCTGGCAAAGGGGGGGATACGAAAAACTGTTTTTT. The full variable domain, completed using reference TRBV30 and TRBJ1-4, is SQTIHQWPATLVQPVGSPLSLECTVEGTSNPNLYWYRQAAGRGLQLLFYSVGIGQISSEVPQNLSASRPQDRQFILSSKKLLLSDSGFYLCAWQRGGYEKLFFGSGTQLSVL.

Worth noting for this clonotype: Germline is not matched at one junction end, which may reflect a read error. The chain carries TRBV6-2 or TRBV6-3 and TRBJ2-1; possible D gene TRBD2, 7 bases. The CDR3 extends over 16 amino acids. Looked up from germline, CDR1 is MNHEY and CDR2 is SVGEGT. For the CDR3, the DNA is TGTGCCAGCAGTTACTCAGCGGGACAACTCTACGATGAGCAGTCCTTC. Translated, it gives CASSYSAGQLYDEQSF.

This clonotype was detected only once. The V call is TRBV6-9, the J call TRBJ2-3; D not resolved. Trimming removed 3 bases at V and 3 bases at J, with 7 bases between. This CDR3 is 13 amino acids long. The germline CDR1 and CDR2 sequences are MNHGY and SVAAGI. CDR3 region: CASSYFGTDTQYF. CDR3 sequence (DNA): TGTGCCAGCAGTTACTTTGGGACAGATACGCAGTATTTT.

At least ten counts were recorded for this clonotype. CDR3 coding DNA: TGTGCCAGCAGCTTACGGGAGAGGTCCTACAATGAGCAGTTCTTC. Its translation is CASSLRERSYNEQFF. V usage is TRBV13 and J usage is TRBJ2-1, with a tentative D call TRBD2 (6 bases). The CDR3 is made up of 15 amino acids. The V gene lost 2 bases and the J gene lost 1 base, with 9 bases spanning the gap. Germline lookup yields CDR1 PRHDT and CDR2 FYEKMQ (reference sequence).

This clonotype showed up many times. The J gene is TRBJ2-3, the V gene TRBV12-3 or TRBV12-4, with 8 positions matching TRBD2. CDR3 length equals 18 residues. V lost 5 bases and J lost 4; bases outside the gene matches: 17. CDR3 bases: TGTGCCAGCAGTCCGCAACCCCTAAGCGGGAGAGGGGCAGATACGCAGTATTTT. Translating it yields CASSPQPLSGRGADTQYF.

The CDR3 sequence: CASRRRTSLPDTQYF. The CDR3 DNA follows: TGTGCCAGCAGGCGAAGGACTAGCTTGCCAGATACGCAGTATTTT. The chain is built from TRBV27 and TRBJ2-3, with 8 positions matching TRBD2. Germline CDR1 and CDR2: MNHEY and SMNVEV (reference sequence). V gave up 6 bases and J gave up 4 bases; unmatched junction bases: 9. This CDR3 region has 15 residues.

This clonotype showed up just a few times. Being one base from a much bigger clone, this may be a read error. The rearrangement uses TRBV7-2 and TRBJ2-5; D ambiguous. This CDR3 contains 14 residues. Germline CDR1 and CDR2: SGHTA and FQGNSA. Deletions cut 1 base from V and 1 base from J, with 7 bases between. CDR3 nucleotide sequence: TGTGCCAGCAGCTTAGGGCCGTTCCAAGAGACCCAGTACTTC. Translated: CASSLGPFQETQYF.

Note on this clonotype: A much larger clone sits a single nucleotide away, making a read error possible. The CDR3 DNA sequence: TGTGCCAGCAGCCAAGAAGACACAGATACGCAGTATTTT. It translates to CASSQEDTDTQYF. This sequence joins TRBV3-1 and TRBJ2-3, with D unclear. CDR3 size: 13 residues. CDR1 and CDR2 from the germline V gene are LGHDT and YNNKEL (reference sequence). The V gene lost 0 bases and the J gene lost 2 bases, with 3 bases spanning the gap.